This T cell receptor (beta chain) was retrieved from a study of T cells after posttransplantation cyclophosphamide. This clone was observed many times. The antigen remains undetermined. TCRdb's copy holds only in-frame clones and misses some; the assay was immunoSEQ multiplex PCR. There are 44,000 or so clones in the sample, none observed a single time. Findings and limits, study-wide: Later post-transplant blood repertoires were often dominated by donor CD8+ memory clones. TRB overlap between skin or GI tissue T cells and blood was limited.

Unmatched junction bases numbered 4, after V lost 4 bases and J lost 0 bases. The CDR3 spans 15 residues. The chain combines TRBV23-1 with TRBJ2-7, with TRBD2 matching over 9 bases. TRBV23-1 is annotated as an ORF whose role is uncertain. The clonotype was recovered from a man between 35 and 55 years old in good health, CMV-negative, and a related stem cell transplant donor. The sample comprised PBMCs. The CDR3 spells CASSPASGNSYEQYF. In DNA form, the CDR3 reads TGCGCCAGCAGTCCTGCTAGCGGGAACTCCTACGAGCAGTACTTC.